The 5 T cell receptor beta chains below were found in one sample sequenced in a study of blood T cell repertoires in COVID-19. Clones were read by immunoSEQ multiplex PCR, and TCRdb kept only the in-frame ones, dropping some. This table has about 140,000 clones, about nine tenths appearing once. Sequencing was done on a sample of peripheral blood. The receptors were gathered from a man over 45 with active COVID-19.

The chain joins TRBV4-3 to TRBJ1-6; 8 bases agree with TRBD1. Trimming at V came to 5 bases and at J to 9 bases, leaving 6 bases not matched to a gene. CDR3 length: 14 amino acids. Germline V gene data show CDR1 as LGHNA and CDR2 as YSLEER. The CDR3 DNA is TGCGCCAGCAGCGCAGGGGGCCTAGTTTCACCCCTCCACTTT. Encoded protein: CASSAGGLVSPLHF.

This chain links TRBV30 with TRBJ1-2, with D perhaps TRBD1 (6 bases). Deletions cut 5 bases from V and 2 bases from J, with 9 bases between. Per the germline V gene, CDR1 is GTSNPN and CDR2 is SVGIG (reference sequence). CDR3 length: 12 amino acids. In DNA, the CDR3 is TGTGCCTGGGACAGGTCAAACTATGGCTACACCTTC. Translating it yields CAWDRSNYGYTF.

The sample holds one count of this clone. This chain links TRBV19 with TRBJ2-1; 9 bases are shared with TRBD2. With V trimmed by 2 bases and J by 0 bases, 2 bases remained unmatched. Germline lookup yields CDR1 LNHDA and CDR2 SQIVND (reference sequence). The CDR3 contains 16 residues. The CDR3 is CASSISSGVSYNEQFF. CDR3 coding DNA: TGTGCCAGTAGTATATCTAGCGGGGTCTCCTACAATGAGCAGTTCTTC.

The table lists this clone with a count of one. V and J are TRBV4-1 and TRBJ2-7, with D tentatively TRBD1 (6 bases). This CDR3 has 15 residues. CDR1 and CDR2 from the germline V gene are MGHRA and YSYEKL. V lost 4 bases and J lost 0, with 13 bases in between. For the CDR3, the DNA is TGCGCCAGCAGCCCACGGGACAAGAGCTCCTACGAGCAGTACTTC. It is translated as CASSPRDKSSYEQYF.

The chain is built from TRBV19 and TRBJ1-1, with TRBD1 matching over 9 bases. The V gene end was trimmed by 5 bases and the J gene end by 0 bases; junction bases not matched to a gene: 1. Per germline, CDR1 LNHDA and CDR2 SQIVND (reference sequence). The CDR3 contains 14 residues. Here the CDR3 DNA reads TGTGCCAGTAGTGACAGGGGGGTGAACACTGAAGCTTTCTTT. Its translation is CASSDRGVNTEAFF.